This is a list of T cell receptor beta chains from one sample in a study of PD-1 blockade in classical Hodgkin lymphoma. TCRdb's copy holds only in-frame clones and misses some; the assay was immunoSEQ multiplex PCR. This table has about 6,500 clones, around 80% appearing once. Material: peripheral blood mononuclear cells (PBMCs), obtained at baseline. The receptors come from a human donor with classical Hodgkin lymphoma. Each CDR3 is given with its conserved first and last residue. D genes are given only for firm matches. Some rows mark clone size as missing; the rest say once, few, many or name a class of expanded clone.

abundance: .; v_gene: TRBV5-1; d_gene: TRBD2; j_gene: TRBJ2-7; CDR3aa: CASSLVSSGGYEQYF; CDR3nt: TGCGCCAGCAGCTTGGTTTCTAGCGGGGGCTACGAGCAGTACTTC
abundance: once; v_gene: TRBV25-1; d_gene: .; j_gene: TRBJ1-5; CDR3aa: CASRGGNQPQHF; CDR3nt: TGTGCCAGCAGGGGGGGGAATCAGCCCCAGCATTTT
abundance: .; v_gene: TRBV18; d_gene: TRBD1; j_gene: TRBJ1-2; CDR3aa: CANSPNRGSNYGYTF; CDR3nt: TGTGCCAACTCACCAAACAGGGGCTCTAACTATGGCTACACCTTC
abundance: once; v_gene: TRBV9; d_gene: .; j_gene: TRBJ2-6; CDR3aa: CASSVLAPHSGANVLTF; CDR3nt: TGTGCCAGCAGCGTACTAGCGCCTCACTCTGGGGCCAACGTCCTGACTTTC
abundance: once; v_gene: TRBV5-1; d_gene: .; j_gene: TRBJ1-6; CDR3aa: CASKKGESSYNSPLHF; CDR3nt: TGCGCCAGCAAAAAGGGAGAGAGCTCCTATAATTCACCCCTCCACTTT
abundance: once; v_gene: TRBV2; d_gene: .; j_gene: TRBJ1-4; CDR3aa: CATKRSVNEKLFF; CDR3nt: TGTGCCACCAAGCGGTCCGTTAATGAAAAACTGTTTTTT
abundance: .; v_gene: TRBV15; d_gene: TRBD2; j_gene: TRBJ2-1; CDR3aa: CATTHGLAGGVANEQFF; CDR3nt: TGTGCCACCACCCATGGCCTAGCGGGAGGGGTAGCCAATGAGCAGTTCTTC
abundance: .; v_gene: TRBV7-9; d_gene: .; j_gene: TRBJ2-7; CDR3aa: CASSLGGIEQYF; CDR3nt: TGTGCCAGCAGCTTAGGAGGGATCGAGCAGTACTTC
abundance: .; v_gene: TRBV11-2; d_gene: .; j_gene: TRBJ1-2; CDR3aa: CASSPPDRRTGYTF; CDR3nt: TGTGCCAGCAGCCCCCCAGACAGGCGGACTGGCTACACCTTC
abundance: .; v_gene: TRBV19; d_gene: .; j_gene: TRBJ1-5; CDR3aa: CASSIKGQNQPQHF; CDR3nt: TGTGCCAGTAGTATCAAAGGGCAGAATCAGCCCCAGCATTTT
abundance: .; v_gene: TRBV5-5; d_gene: .; j_gene: TRBJ2-4; CDR3aa: CASSLDGDTKNIQYF; CDR3nt: TGTGCCAGCAGCTTGGACGGGGATACCAAAAACATTCAGTACTTC
abundance: .; v_gene: TRBV14; d_gene: .; j_gene: TRBJ1-6; CDR3aa: CASSQRTDNSPLHF; CDR3nt: TGTGCCAGCAGCCAAAGGACAGATAATTCACCCCTCCACTTT
abundance: medium-sized; v_gene: TRBV7-3; d_gene: TRBD2; j_gene: TRBJ2-1; CDR3aa: CASSPSGTNNEQFF; CDR3nt: TGTGCCAGCAGTCCCTCAGGGACTAACAATGAGCAGTTCTTC
abundance: .; v_gene: TRBV6-5; d_gene: TRBD1; j_gene: TRBJ1-1; CDR3aa: CASSRTGGWGTEAFF; CDR3nt: TGTGCCAGCAGTCGGACAGGGGGCTGGGGCACTGAAGCTTTCTTT
abundance: .; v_gene: TRBV7-9; d_gene: .; j_gene: TRBJ1-5; CDR3aa: CASSLTNSNQPQHF; CDR3nt: TGTGCCAGCAGCCTAACGAACAGCAATCAGCCCCAGCATTTT
abundance: .; v_gene: TRBV4-2; d_gene: .; j_gene: TRBJ2-1; CDR3aa: CASSQEHSSYNEQFF; CDR3nt: TGTGCCAGCAGCCAAGAGCACAGCTCCTACAATGAGCAGTTCTTC
abundance: few; v_gene: TRBV28; d_gene: .; j_gene: TRBJ1-2; CDR3aa: CASSLQFRYRNYGYTF; CDR3nt: TGTGCCAGCAGTTTACAATTCAGATACCGTAACTATGGCTACACCTTC
abundance: .; v_gene: TRBV19; d_gene: TRBD1; j_gene: TRBJ1-2; CDR3aa: CASSIGQGGYGYTF; CDR3nt: TGTGCCAGTAGTATTGGACAGGGCGGCTATGGCTACACCTTC
abundance: .; v_gene: TRBV6-1; d_gene: .; j_gene: TRBJ1-5; CDR3aa: CASSGGGLSNQPQHF; CDR3nt: TGTGCCAGCAGTGGGGGGGGGCTAAGCAATCAGCCCCAGCATTTT
abundance: .; v_gene: TRBV5-4; d_gene: .; j_gene: TRBJ2-2; CDR3aa: CASSLLGVNTGELFF; CDR3nt: TGTGCCAGCAGCTTGCTGGGGGTAAACACCGGGGAGCTGTTTTTT
abundance: .; v_gene: TRBV9; d_gene: TRBD1; j_gene: TRBJ2-1; CDR3aa: CASSVGQGAWNEQFF; CDR3nt: TGTGCCAGCAGCGTAGGGCAGGGGGCTTGGAATGAGCAGTTCTTC
abundance: .; v_gene: TRBV11-3; d_gene: .; j_gene: TRBJ1-2; CDR3aa: CASSFNNYGYTF; CDR3nt: TGTGCCAGCAGCTTCAATAACTATGGCTACACCTTC
abundance: .; v_gene: TRBV7-2; d_gene: .; j_gene: TRBJ2-7; CDR3aa: CASSPHPGTLAYEQYF; CDR3nt: TGTGCCAGCAGCCCGCACCCAGGGACCTTAGCCTACGAGCAGTACTTC
abundance: .; v_gene: TRBV7-8; d_gene: TRBD1; j_gene: TRBJ2-1; CDR3aa: CASSGDRGYNEQFF; CDR3nt: TGTGCCAGCAGCGGGGACAGGGGGTACAATGAGCAGTTCTTC
abundance: .; v_gene: TRBV5-3; d_gene: .; j_gene: TRBJ1-6; CDR3aa: CARHKGTGNSPLHF; CDR3nt: TGTGCCAGACACAAGGGCACAGGTAATTCACCCCTCCACTTT
abundance: .; v_gene: TRBV4-3; d_gene: TRBD2; j_gene: TRBJ2-7; CDR3aa: CASSQGGLAGDEQYF; CDR3nt: TGCGCCAGCAGCCAAGGGGGACTAGCGGGAGACGAGCAGTACTTC
abundance: .; v_gene: TRBV4-1; d_gene: .; j_gene: TRBJ1-5; CDR3aa: CASSQVDGYQPQHF; CDR3nt: TGCGCCAGCAGCCAAGTGGATGGATATCAGCCCCAGCATTTT
abundance: once; v_gene: TRBV10-1; d_gene: .; j_gene: TRBJ2-3; CDR3aa: CASSESPGQRDGKQYF; CDR3nt: TGCGCCAGCAGTGAAAGTCCAGGACAGAGGGATGGGAAGCAGTATTTT
abundance: .; v_gene: TRBV18; d_gene: TRBD1; j_gene: TRBJ1-1; CDR3aa: CASSLQGDGSEAFF; CDR3nt: TGTGCCAGCTCGTTACAGGGGGATGGCTCTGAAGCTTTCTTT
abundance: .; v_gene: TRBV19; d_gene: .; j_gene: TRBJ1-5; CDR3aa: CASSIGGNSNQPQHF; CDR3nt: TGTGCCAGTAGTATAGGAGGGAATAGCAATCAGCCCCAGCATTTT
abundance: .; v_gene: TRBV7-2; d_gene: .; j_gene: TRBJ2-1; CDR3aa: CASSLGGPLYNEQFF; CDR3nt: TGTGCCAGCAGCTTAGGAGGGCCATTATACAATGAGCAGTTCTTC
abundance: .; v_gene: TRBV29-1; d_gene: TRBD1; j_gene: TRBJ1-1; CDR3aa: CSALDRVDTEAFF; CDR3nt: TGCAGCGCCCTCGACAGGGTAGACACTGAAGCTTTCTTT
abundance: .; v_gene: TRBV29-1; d_gene: .; j_gene: TRBJ1-4; CDR3aa: CSARSREGNEKLFF; CDR3nt: TGCAGCGCTCGTTCCAGGGAGGGTAATGAAAAACTGTTTTTT
abundance: .; v_gene: TRBV5-1; d_gene: .; j_gene: TRBJ2-7; CDR3aa: CASSLVQGGEQYF; CDR3nt: TGCGCCAGCAGCTTGGTACAGGGCGGCGAGCAGTACTTC
abundance: .; v_gene: TRBV20-1; d_gene: .; j_gene: TRBJ1-1; CDR3aa: CSARRGAEAFF; CDR3nt: TGCAGTGCTAGGAGGGGCGCTGAAGCTTTCTTT
abundance: .; v_gene: TRBV7-7; d_gene: TRBD1; j_gene: TRBJ2-5; CDR3aa: CASRSLQGAVETQYF; CDR3nt: TGTGCCAGCAGGTCACTACAGGGGGCAGTGGAGACCCAGTACTTC
abundance: .; v_gene: TRBV11-2; d_gene: .; j_gene: TRBJ2-7; CDR3aa: CASSFRGRLYYEQYF; CDR3nt: TGTGCCAGCAGCTTCCGGGGGCGACTTTACTACGAGCAGTACTTC
abundance: few; v_gene: TRBV5-1; d_gene: .; j_gene: TRBJ1-1; CDR3aa: CASRREAGSTEAFF; CDR3nt: TGCGCCAGCAGGAGGGAGGCAGGATCCACTGAAGCTTTCTTT
abundance: .; v_gene: TRBV7-6; d_gene: TRBD2; j_gene: TRBJ2-7; CDR3aa: CASSEGGTGGPYEQYF; CDR3nt: TGTGCCAGCAGCGAGGGGGGGACGGGAGGGCCCTACGAGCAGTACTTC
abundance: .; v_gene: TRBV13; d_gene: TRBD2; j_gene: TRBJ2-3; CDR3aa: CASSLGTGGADTQYF; CDR3nt: TGTGCCAGCAGCTTAGGTACGGGAGGGGCAGATACGCAGTATTTT
abundance: .; v_gene: TRBV5-8; d_gene: TRBD1; j_gene: TRBJ1-4; CDR3aa: CASSLGQGEKLFF; CDR3nt: TGTGCCAGCAGCTTGGGACAGGGGGAAAAACTGTTTTTT
abundance: .; v_gene: TRBV6-5; d_gene: .; j_gene: TRBJ2-7; CDR3aa: CANLPGGRTYEQYF; CDR3nt: TGTGCCAACTTACCAGGGGGGAGGACCTACGAGCAGTACTTC
abundance: .; v_gene: TRBV19; d_gene: .; j_gene: TRBJ2-2; CDR3aa: CASRRSTGELFF; CDR3nt: TGTGCCAGTAGGAGAAGCACCGGGGAGCTGTTTTTT
abundance: .; v_gene: TRBV30; d_gene: TRBD1; j_gene: TRBJ2-3; CDR3aa: CAWSVGTGSTDTQYF; CDR3nt: TGTGCCTGGAGTGTTGGGACAGGGTCCACAGATACGCAGTATTTT
abundance: .; v_gene: TRBV6-6; d_gene: .; j_gene: TRBJ1-5; CDR3aa: CASNPGTGGGNQPQHF; CDR3nt: TGTGCCAGCAACCCGGGAACGGGGGGGGGCAATCAGCCCCAGCATTTT
abundance: .; v_gene: TRBV2; d_gene: TRBD2; j_gene: TRBJ2-1; CDR3aa: CASSPWTSESEQFF; CDR3nt: TGTGCCAGCAGCCCTTGGACTAGCGAGAGTGAGCAGTTCTTC
abundance: .; v_gene: TRBV29-1; d_gene: TRBD2; j_gene: TRBJ2-1; CDR3aa: CSVLAGGDEQFF; CDR3nt: TGCAGCGTTTTGGCGGGGGGGGATGAGCAGTTCTTC
abundance: few; v_gene: TRBV29-1; d_gene: .; j_gene: TRBJ2-7; CDR3aa: CSVVMQEQYF; CDR3nt: TGCAGCGTTGTGATGCAAGAGCAGTACTTC
abundance: .; v_gene: TRBV10-2; d_gene: .; j_gene: TRBJ1-1; CDR3aa: CASHSGQNTEAFF; CDR3nt: TGCGCCAGCCACTCAGGACAGAACACTGAAGCTTTCTTT
abundance: once; v_gene: TRBV27; d_gene: .; j_gene: TRBJ2-2; CDR3aa: CASSLTGGGELFF; CDR3nt: TGTGCCAGCAGTCTCACTGGGGGCGGGGAGCTGTTTTTT
abundance: .; v_gene: TRBV5-1; d_gene: .; j_gene: TRBJ2-7; CDR3aa: CASSPSVGGYYEQYF; CDR3nt: TGCGCCAGCAGCCCAAGCGTAGGGGGATATTACGAGCAGTACTTC
abundance: .; v_gene: TRBV6-5; d_gene: .; j_gene: TRBJ1-2; CDR3aa: CASSRQNGGSGYTF; CDR3nt: TGTGCCAGCAGCCGCCAAAATGGTGGTTCTGGCTACACCTTC
abundance: .; v_gene: TRBV9; d_gene: .; j_gene: TRBJ2-2; CDR3aa: CASSLTGELFF; CDR3nt: TGTGCCAGCAGCCTCACCGGGGAGCTGTTTTTT
abundance: .; v_gene: TRBV19; d_gene: .; j_gene: TRBJ1-2; CDR3aa: CASSIASRGGYTF; CDR3nt: TGTGCCAGTAGTATAGCCAGCAGGGGCGGCTACACCTTC
abundance: .; v_gene: TRBV4-3; d_gene: .; j_gene: TRBJ2-3; CDR3aa: CASSQDRRTQYF; CDR3nt: TGCGCCAGCAGCCAAGATCGGCGGACGCAGTATTTT
abundance: .; v_gene: TRBV10-3; d_gene: .; j_gene: TRBJ1-2; CDR3aa: CAISESFRLLGEDYGYTF; CDR3nt: TGTGCCATCAGTGAGTCCTTCAGGCTGCTTGGGGAAGACTATGGCTACACCTTC
abundance: .; v_gene: TRBV6-1; d_gene: .; j_gene: TRBJ1-5; CDR3aa: CASSEWGGNQPQHF; CDR3nt: TGTGCCAGCAGTGAGTGGGGGGGCAATCAGCCCCAGCATTTT
abundance: .; v_gene: TRBV7-9; d_gene: .; j_gene: TRBJ1-5; CDR3aa: CASSLDTGNQPQHF; CDR3nt: TGTGCCAGCAGCTTAGATACGGGGAATCAGCCCCAGCATTTT
abundance: once; v_gene: TRBV28; d_gene: TRBD2; j_gene: TRBJ2-1; CDR3aa: CATSSYGRADEQFF; CDR3nt: TGTGCCACCAGTTCTTACGGGAGGGCCGATGAGCAGTTCTTC